This TCR beta chain was sequenced for a study of blood T cell repertoires in COVID-19. Per the original methods: Amplification of reference gene primers was used by the study to estimate nucleated cell counts. TCRdb's copy holds only in-frame clones and misses some; the assay was immunoSEQ multiplex PCR. V, J and clone size reflect that table, while D and trimming were determined from the DNA. The sample comprises 250,000 to 300,000 clones, approximately 85% of which are singletons, and approximately 2% rests with the top ten. Those who participated ranged in age from roughly 18 to 89 years and resided in about two dozen US areas. For recovered donors of Cohort 3, there were two negative PCRs, clearance, or symptom resolution. This CDR3 is built from 12 residues. With 3 bases removed from V and 11 bases from J, the gap between germline ends came to 14 bases. Germline values: CDR1 MDHEN, CDR2 SYDVKM.

The chain combines TRBV28 with TRBJ2-7; tentatively, D is TRBD2 (5 bases). Input material: PBMCs or T cells enriched from blood (not recorded which). This receptor was taken from a woman aged 45-60 years who had recovered from COVID-19. CDR3 nucleotide sequence: TGTGCCAGCAGTTTGCAGGACGGGGTAAAGTACTTC. It is translated as CASSLQDGVKYF.